The 20 T cell receptor beta chains reported below all come from one sample, sequenced in a study of cytomegalovirus exposure and HLA in healthy donors. Vbeta (60) and Jbeta (13) primers were used in the PCR. Libraries were prepared by immunoSEQ multiplex PCR; TCRdb keeps only in-frame clonotypes and omits some of them. This table has about 150,000 clones, around 72% appearing once. Sequencing input: PBMCs. All receptors come from a man aged 40-50 years in good health and CMV-seronegative.

The chain joins TRBV5-6 to TRBJ2-1, with TRBD1 matching 9 bases. Germline lookup yields CDR1 SGHDT and CDR2 YYEEEE. J was trimmed by 9 bases and V by 2 bases; bases with no gene match: 3. The CDR3 has 13 amino acids. The CDR3 sequence is CASSLQGAGEQFF. DNA for the CDR3: TGTGCCAGCAGCTTACAGGGGGCGGGTGAGCAGTTCTTC.

The chain couples TRBV25-1 to TRBJ2-1; 7 nucleotides match TRBD1. After removal of 3 bases from V and 5 bases from J, the junction contained 7 bases not matched to a gene. CDR1 MGHDK and CDR2 SYGVNS come from the germline V gene. The CDR3 covers 15 residues. The DNA of the CDR3 is TGTGCCAGCAGTGAGATGACAGGGTTGGACAATGAGCAGTTCTTC. Translation: CASSEMTGLDNEQFF.

In DNA form, the CDR3 reads TGTGCCAGCAGCTTTATCCCTAATGAAAAACTGTTTTTT. Amino acid sequence: CASSFIPNEKLFF. This rearrangement joins TRBV5-5 to TRBJ1-4; no firm D call. The ends were cut back, 2 bases at V and 3 bases at J, with 5 bases in the middle. This CDR3 has 13 amino acids. CDR1 is SGHKS, CDR2 YYEKEE, per germline (reference sequence).

In this sample, this clone turned up a few times. V gene TRBV6-5 combines with J gene TRBJ1-1; D call uncertain. Germline assignment: CDR1 MNHEY and CDR2 SVGAGI. The CDR3 length is 13 residues. V lost 5 bases to trimming and J lost 4 bases, with 11 bases between them. CDR3 sequence (DNA): TGTGCCAGCAGTCGGGGAGGGTTCACTGAAGCTTTCTTT. The encoded protein is CASSRGGFTEAFF.

V usage is TRBV19 and J usage is TRBJ2-1, with 9 bases matching TRBD2. With V trimmed by 4 bases and J by 2 bases, 9 bases remained unmatched. Germline-derived CDR1 and CDR2 are LNHDA and SQIVND (reference sequence). There are 17 residues in the CDR3. The CDR3 sequence: CASSTGLAFLPYNEQFF. The CDR3 DNA follows: TGTGCCAGTAGTACCGGACTAGCGTTCCTCCCCTACAATGAGCAGTTCTTC.

The chain uses TRBV27 and TRBJ2-1, with TRBD2 matching over 8 bases. This CDR3 has 14 amino acids. The V gene's germline CDR1 is MNHEY and CDR2 SMNVEV (reference sequence). V gave up 3 bases and J gave up 6 bases; unmatched junction bases: 4. For the CDR3, the DNA is TGTGCCAGCAGTTTCACGCGGGGGGTCAATGAGCAGTTCTTC. This codes for CASSFTRGVNEQFF.

The chain joins TRBV27 to TRBJ2-5; 12 bases line up with TRBD2. The CDR3 is 18 residues long. V lost 5 bases, J lost 4 bases, and 14 bases stayed unmatched. CDR1 is MNHEY and CDR2 is SMNVEV in the germline V gene (reference sequence). CDR3 DNA: TGTGCCAGCAGTCTTCTAGCGGGGGGGCGTTGGGGTTCAGAGACCCAGTACTTC. Amino acids: CASSLLAGGRWGSETQYF.

The rearrangement links TRBV19 to TRBJ1-2, with D hard to call. The germline gives CDR1 LNHDA, CDR2 SQIVND (reference sequence). CDR3 length equals 13 residues. V was trimmed by 3 bases and J by 6 bases, leaving 11 bases between them. The CDR3 sequence: CASSIMRFDGYTF. DNA of the CDR3: TGTGCCAGTAGTATTATGAGGTTTGATGGCTACACCTTC. Full variable domain (outside the CDR3, taken from reference TRBV19 and TRBJ1-2): DGGITQSPKYLFRKEGQNVTLSCEQNLNHDAMYWYRQDPGQGLRLIYYSQIVNDFQKGDIAEGYSVSREKKESFPLTVTSAQKNPTAFYLCASSIMRFDGYTFGSGTRLTVV.

The rearrangement links TRBV10-2 to TRBJ2-3; D is perhaps TRBD1 (6 bases). The CDR3 contains 14 residues. V shed 10 bases and J shed 6 bases, with 20 bases lying between them. CDR1 is WSHSY and CDR2 is SAAADI in the germline V gene. CDR3 DNA sequence: TGCGCCACCCGGGACCTACCAGGGGCGGATACGCAGTATTTT. Its protein is CATRDLPGADTQYF.

The chain uses TRBV7-9 and TRBJ2-7, with a possible D match to TRBD2 (5 bases). Per germline, CDR1 SEHNR and CDR2 FQNEAQ (reference sequence). Deletions cut 8 bases from V and 1 base from J, with 9 bases between. The CDR3 consists of 12 residues. The CDR3, as DNA: TGTGCCAGCGGCGGGCCTTCCTACGAGCAGTACTTC. This translates into CASGGPSYEQYF.

This chain uses TRBV9 with TRBJ2-1; D not certain. V lost 0 bases, J lost 6 bases, and 7 bases lay in between. This CDR3 contains 13 residues. The germline V gene encodes CDR1 SGDLS and CDR2 YYNGEE. CDR3 DNA: TGTGCCAGCAGCGTAGTTACAAGCAATGAGCAGTTCTTC. It codes for CASSVVTSNEQFF.

The chain links TRBV2 to TRBJ2-2; no firm D call. The germline V and J ends were trimmed by 1 base and 3 bases, with 3 bases remaining between them. Germline V gives CDR1 SNHLY, CDR2 FYNNEI. The CDR3 contains 13 residues. The CDR3 DNA sequence: TGTGCCAGCAGTGAAGACTACACCGGGGAGCTGTTTTTT. It translates to CASSEDYTGELFF.

The chain combines TRBV28 with TRBJ1-2; no definite D call. The ends were cut back, 2 bases at V and 3 bases at J, with 13 bases in the middle. CDR3 size: 15 residues. In germline, CDR1 is MDHEN, CDR2 SYDVKM. The CDR3: CASSLGPEGDYGYTF. The CDR3 region has the DNA TGTGCCAGCAGTTTAGGGCCCGAAGGCGACTATGGCTACACCTTC.

This clone was counted between two and nine times. The chain is built from TRBV5-1 and TRBJ2-5; D is ambiguous. CDR1 SGHRS and CDR2 YFSETQ come from the germline V gene. The CDR3 length is 19 residues. With 0 bases removed from V and 3 bases from J, the gap between germline ends came to 24 bases. CDR3 in amino acids: CASSLALQQKTVWEETQYF. The CDR3 nucleotides are TGCGCCAGCAGCTTGGCCCTACAGCAAAAAACCGTATGGGAAGAGACCCAGTACTTC.

V usage is TRBV2 and J usage is TRBJ2-7; tentative D call: TRBD1 (7 bases). Germline V gene lookup returns CDR1 SNHLY and CDR2 FYNNEI. The V end lost 1 base, the J end lost 6 bases, and 16 bases lay between the germline ends. This CDR3 contains 15 residues. The CDR3 coding sequence is TGTGCCAGCAGTGAAGGCGGGACAGTCGGTGGCGAGCAGTACTTC. It encodes CASSEGGTVGGEQYF.

The gene calls are TRBV7-9 and TRBJ2-6; the D gene is possibly TRBD1 (6 bases). The CDR3 is 18 residues long. Trimming stripped 5 bases from V and 0 bases from J, with 17 bases between. CDR1 and CDR2 from the germline V gene are SEHNR and FQNEAQ (reference sequence). DNA of the CDR3: TGTGCCAGCAGCACTACGGACAGTTCCATCTCTGGGGCCAACGTCCTGACTTTC. Translated: CASSTTDSSISGANVLTF.

The gene calls are TRBV2 and TRBJ2-3; 10 bases align to TRBD2. This CDR3 is built from 16 residues. Per germline, CDR1 SNHLY and CDR2 FYNNEI. Losses at the gene ends were 6 bases for V and 2 bases for J; bases not matched to a gene: 8. The CDR3 spells CASRSGTSVYTDTQYF. The CDR3 bases are TGTGCCAGCAGATCCGGGACTAGCGTATACACAGATACGCAGTATTTT.

V usage is TRBV7-6 and J usage is TRBJ2-5, with TRBD2 as a possible D gene (6 bases). Germline V CDR1 and CDR2: SGHVS, FNYEAQ. CDR3 length: 13 amino acids. The V end lost 5 bases, the J end lost 12 bases, and 19 bases lay between the germline ends. The CDR3: CASSNPPGLAKYF. DNA of the CDR3: TGTGCCAGCAGCAACCCCCCCGGCCTAGCGAAGTACTTC.

V and J are TRBV7-2 and TRBJ2-3; perhaps TRBD1 as D (5 bases). The germline V and J ends were trimmed by 4 bases and 2 bases, with 13 bases remaining between them. Germline V lookup: CDR1 SGHTA, CDR2 FQGNSA. This CDR3 contains 15 residues. CDR3 sequence (DNA): TGTGCCAGCAGCTCCCGAGACAGATTCACAGATACGCAGTATTTT. Translation gives CASSSRDRFTDTQYF.

The chain recombines TRBV5-1 with TRBJ1-1, with D hard to call. Deletions cut 4 bases from V and 3 bases from J, with 10 bases between. The CDR3 extends over 13 amino acids. Germline CDR1 and CDR2: SGHRS and YFSETQ. CDR3 residues: CASSPGGYTEAFF. In DNA form, the CDR3 reads TGCGCCAGCAGCCCGGGCGGGTACACTGAAGCTTTCTTT.